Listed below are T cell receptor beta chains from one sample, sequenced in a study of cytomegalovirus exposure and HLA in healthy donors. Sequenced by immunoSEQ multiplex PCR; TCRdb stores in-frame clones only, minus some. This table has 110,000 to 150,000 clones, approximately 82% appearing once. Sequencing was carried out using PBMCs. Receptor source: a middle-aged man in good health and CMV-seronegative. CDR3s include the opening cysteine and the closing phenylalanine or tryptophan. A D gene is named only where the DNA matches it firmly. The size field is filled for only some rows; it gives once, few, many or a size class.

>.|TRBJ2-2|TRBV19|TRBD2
TGTGCCAGTAGGGAACTAGCGGGGGCCGCGAACACCGGGGAGCTGTTTTTT
CASRELAGAANTGELFF
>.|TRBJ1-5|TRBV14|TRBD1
TGTGCCAGCAGCCTACTGACAGGGGGCATCGGCAATCAGCCCCAGCATTTT
CASSLLTGGIGNQPQHF
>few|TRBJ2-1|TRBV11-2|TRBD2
TGTGCCAGCAGCCTCGGGGGGGCCTTCGGTGAGCAGTTCTTC
CASSLGGAFGEQFF
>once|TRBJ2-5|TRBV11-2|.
TGTGCCAGCAGCTTAGATCGAGGCAGGGGTCGGGAGACCCAGTACTTC
CASSLDRGRGRETQYF
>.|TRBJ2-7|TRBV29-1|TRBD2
TGCAGCGTTGTGGTTAGCGGGGTCAGGACGTACGAGCAGTACTTC
CSVVVSGVRTYEQYF
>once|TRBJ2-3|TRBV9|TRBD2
TGTGCCAGCAGCGCAGGGACTAGCCCCACAGATACGCAGTATTTT
CASSAGTSPTDTQYF
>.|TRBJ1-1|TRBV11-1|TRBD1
TGTGCCAGCAGCCCCCTAAGGGGACAGGCGGGCACTGAAGCTTTCTTT
CASSPLRGQAGTEAFF
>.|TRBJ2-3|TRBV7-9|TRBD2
TGTTCCAGCAGCTCGCGGATTGATAGCGGGGGTAGCACAGATACGCAGTATTTT
CSSSSRIDSGGSTDTQYF
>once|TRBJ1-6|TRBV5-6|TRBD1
TGTGCCAGCAGCCTGTCAGGGGGCCTCTCCTATAATTCACCCCTCCACTTT
CASSLSGGLSYNSPLHF
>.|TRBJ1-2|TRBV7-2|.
TGTGCCGAGGGGGGGCGTTCTGGATATGGCTACACCTTC
CAEGGRSGYGYTF
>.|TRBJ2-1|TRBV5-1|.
TGCGCCAGCAGCCGGTCGGCCGGGGAAAGATCCTACAATGAGCAGTTCTTC
CASSRSAGERSYNEQFF
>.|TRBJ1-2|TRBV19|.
TGTGCCAGTAGTATGGGCACGAACTATGGCTACACCTTC
CASSMGTNYGYTF
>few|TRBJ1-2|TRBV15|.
TGTGCCACCAGCAGAGACCCTTATGGCTACACCTTC
CATSRDPYGYTF
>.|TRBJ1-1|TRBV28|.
TGTGCCAGCAGACCGGGTCATAACACTGAAGCTTTCTTT
CASRPGHNTEAFF
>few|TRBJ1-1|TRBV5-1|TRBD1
TGCGCCAGCAGCTCCCCGACAGGGGAGACTGAAGCTTTCTTT
CASSSPTGETEAFF
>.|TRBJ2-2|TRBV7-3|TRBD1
TGTGCCAGCAGCCCAACCCGGGACAGCGCGAACACCGGGGAGCTGTTTTTT
CASSPTRDSANTGELFF
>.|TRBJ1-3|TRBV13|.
TGTGCCAGCAGCTTAACTTCGGGAAACACCATATATTTT
CASSLTSGNTIYF
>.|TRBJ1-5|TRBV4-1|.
TGCGCCAGCAGCCACCCCCGGGCCGTAGGGGGAGGGTTACAGCCCCAGCATTTT
CASSHPRAVGGGLQPQHF
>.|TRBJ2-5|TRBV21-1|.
TGTGCCAGCAGCCCGCGGGGACAGTGGAGGGGGACCCAGTACTTC
CASSPRGQWRGTQYF
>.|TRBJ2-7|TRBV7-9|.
TGTGCCAGCAGATCCGACAGCTACGAGCAGTACTTC
CASRSDSYEQYF
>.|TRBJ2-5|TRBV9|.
TGTGCCAGCAGCGTAGGGGAGGTCCAAGAGACCCAGTACTTC
CASSVGEVQETQYF
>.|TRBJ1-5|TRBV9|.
TGTGCCAGCAGCGTAGGGCAGGGGAATCAGCCCCAGCATTTT
CASSVGQGNQPQHF
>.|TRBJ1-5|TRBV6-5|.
TGTGCCAGCAGTCGGACTCGGGATCGCAATCAGCCCCAGCATTTT
CASSRTRDRNQPQHF
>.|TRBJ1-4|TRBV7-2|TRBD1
TGTGCCAGCAGCCGGGACAGGGACGGAAAACTGTTTTTT
CASSRDRDGKLFF
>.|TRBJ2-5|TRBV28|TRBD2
TGTGCCAGCAGTTTATATGCGGGGGGAGTGGGAGAGACCCAGTACTTC
CASSLYAGGVGETQYF
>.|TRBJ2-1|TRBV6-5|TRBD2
TGTGCCAGCAACTCCGGGACTAGCGGGGCGTATGAGCAGTTCTTC
CASNSGTSGAYEQFF
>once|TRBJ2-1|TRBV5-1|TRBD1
TGCGCCAGCAGCTTGGATCGCTGGGACAGGGGGTACAATGAGCAGTTCTTC
CASSLDRWDRGYNEQFF
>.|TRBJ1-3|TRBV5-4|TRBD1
TGTGCCAGCAGCACCGAAGGGACAGGCATATATTTT
CASSTEGTGIYF
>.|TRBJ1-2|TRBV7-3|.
TGTGCCAGCAGCTTTCTTCACGAGGGGGTTGATGGCTACACCTTC
CASSFLHEGVDGYTF